This passage covers 25 T cell receptor beta chains from one sample sequenced in a study of blood T cells in healthy people across ages. A J-beta primer mix and a sample-barcoded 5' primer were used in a second PCR of roughly 6 to 11 cycles. MiXCR was run by TCRdb on the 5' RACE reads, yielding one entry per CDR3 protein. The repertoire includes about 970,000 distinct CDR3 sequences, about 53% of them detected once, and around a fifth sits in the top ten. The sample consisted of blood. These receptors were collected from a woman aged 55-69 years in good health.

This clonotype was counted a single time. The J gene is TRBJ2-4, the V gene TRBV28, with 8 bases that match TRBD1. The J call is uncertain, as TRBJ2-7 better fits the DNA end. This CDR3 region has 14 residues. Germline CDR1 reads MDHEN; CDR2 reads SYDVKM. In nucleotides, the CDR3 is TGTGCCAGCAGTATCTTGGCAGGGGGCAGCGAGCAGTACTTC. Protein product: CASSILAGGSEQYF.

V is TRBV27 and J is TRBJ2-3; D might be TRBD2 (6 bases). CDR1 is MNHEY, CDR2 SMNVEV, per germline (reference sequence). Between the trimmed V and J ends, which lost 5 bases and 7 bases, there was a span of 19 bases. The CDR3 sequence is 15 residues long. The CDR3 sequence: CASSTYPGSPYTQYF. The CDR3 region has the DNA TGTGCCAGCAGTACCTACCCCGGGAGTCCTTATACGCAGTATTTT.

This rearrangement joins TRBV6-5 to TRBJ2-6; 8 positions match TRBD1. The CDR3 extends over 20 amino acids. V gave up 2 bases and J gave up 0 bases; unmatched junction bases: 12. Germline assignment: CDR1 MNHEY and CDR2 SVGAGI. The DNA for the CDR3 is TGTGCCAGCAGTTACACGCAGGGGGCCTCCCAGAGCTCTGGGGCCAACGTCCTGACTTTC. Encoded protein: CASSYTQGASQSSGANVLTF.

This clonotype was seen only a few times. The CDR3 sequence is CSARDSFFLAGGDTQYF. The CDR3 coding sequence is TGCAGTGCTAGAGATAGTTTCTTTCTAGCGGGAGGAGATACGCAGTATTTT. This chain links TRBV20-1 with TRBJ2-3; 11 bases agree with TRBD2. Trimming took 0 bases from V and 5 from J; bases not matched to a gene: 10. The germline V gene encodes CDR1 DFQATT and CDR2 SNEGSKA (reference sequence). The CDR3 consists of 17 residues.

This clonotype occurred a few times. CDR3 protein: CASSVYDRPSSYEQYF. As DNA, the CDR3 is TGTGCCAGCAGCGTATATGACCGCCCTAGCTCCTACGAGCAGTACTTC. The chain joins TRBV9 to TRBJ2-7; no firm D call. V lost 1 base, J lost 0 bases, and 14 bases lay in between. The CDR3 runs to 16 residues. Germline loops: CDR1 SGDLS, CDR2 YYNGEE.

This chain links TRBV5-5 with TRBJ2-5; D gene uncertain. The CDR3 totals 11 residues. V lost 7 bases to trimming and J lost 10 bases, with 14 bases between them. Germline V lookup: CDR1 SGHKS, CDR2 YYEKEE (reference sequence). CDR3 sequence (DNA): TGTGCCAGCCTGAGTCCTCTTCACCAGTACTTC. Translated: CASLSPLHQYF.

V gene TRBV6-4 combines with J gene TRBJ2-3; 9 bases align to TRBD2. The CDR3 has 14 residues. The germline gives CDR1 MRHNA, CDR2 SNTAGT. Trimming at V came to 4 bases and at J to 6 bases, leaving 5 bases not matched to a gene. CDR3 sequence: CASSAGLAMDTQYF. Written as DNA, the CDR3 is TGTGCCAGCAGTGCTGGACTAGCGATGGATACGCAGTATTTT.

The table lists this clonotype with a few counts. The chain uses TRBV24-1 and TRBJ1-2, with 7 bases that match TRBD1. This CDR3 is 15 amino acids long. The germline V gene has CDR1 KGHDR and CDR2 SFDVKD. The J segment lost 2 bases and the V segment lost 3 bases, leaving 5 bases of the junction unmatched. This chain's CDR3 is CATSDRTGRNYGYTF. The DNA for the CDR3 is TGTGCCACCAGTGATCGGACAGGACGAAACTATGGCTACACCTTC.

The chain employs TRBV12-3 or TRBV12-4 and TRBJ2-3, with a weak D call TRBD2 (6 bases). Between the trimmed V and J ends, which lost 5 bases and 5 bases, there was a span of 17 bases. The CDR3 contains 15 residues. The CDR3 nucleotides read TGTGCCAGCAGTAGCCGAGAGACTAGGGGAGATACGCAGTATTTT. It codes for CASSSRETRGDTQYF.

The chain joins TRBV4-1 to TRBJ2-3, with D perhaps being TRBD1 or TRBD2 (5 bases each). The V gene's germline CDR1 is MGHRA and CDR2 YSYEKL. V shed 3 bases and J shed 5 bases, with 18 bases lying between them. The CDR3 loop spans 16 amino acids. The CDR3 protein is CASSQGVQLLLDTQYF. CDR3 nucleotides: TGCGCCAGCAGCCAGGGGGTCCAACTCCTTCTAGATACGCAGTATTTT.

Regarding this clonotype: One end of the junction does not line up with germline, which may come from a read error. The J gene is TRBJ2-6, the V gene TRBV4-1, with 7 bases aligning to TRBD2. CDR1 and CDR2 from the germline V gene are MGHRA and YSYEKL. This CDR3 contains 18 residues. Here the CDR3 reads CASSQGGGRNSGASVLTF. The CDR3 coding sequence is TGCGCCAGCAGCCAAGGGGGGGGACGAAACTCTGGGGCCAGCGTCCTGACTTTC.

This clonotype was seen a handful of times. The V call is TRBV20-1, the J call TRBJ2-7; 9 bases line up with TRBD2. Germline assignment: CDR1 DFQATT and CDR2 SNEGSKA (reference sequence). This CDR3 has 13 residues. V gave up 5 bases and J gave up 2 bases; unmatched junction bases: 4. The CDR3 coding sequence is TGCAGTGCTGACAGCGGGAGGACCTACGAGCAGTACTTC. Residues: CSADSGRTYEQYF.

This clonotype appeared a few times. The rearrangement joins TRBV27 to TRBJ2-6; 9 nucleotides match TRBD1. The V segment lost 5 bases and the J segment 0 bases; nucleotides outside the gene matches: 8. This CDR3 has 18 residues. Germline V gene sequence: CDR1 MNHEY, CDR2 SMNVEV (reference sequence). CDR3 loop: CASSPRTGVRSGANVLTF. CDR3 in DNA: TGTGCCAGCAGTCCCAGGACAGGGGTTCGCTCTGGGGCCAACGTCCTGACTTTC.

This clonotype has a handful of counts. V usage is TRBV7-9 and J usage is TRBJ1-2; TRBD1 might be the D (5 bases). V lost 9 bases to trimming and J lost 3 bases, with 14 bases between them. The CDR3 runs 13 residues. Germline V CDR1 and CDR2: SEHNR, FQNEAQ (reference sequence). Written as DNA, the CDR3 is TGTGCCAGTCGGGACCGGACATACTATGGCTACACCTTC. It encodes CASRDRTYYGYTF.

This sequence joins TRBV7-2 and TRBJ2-4, with 10 bases identical to TRBD2. The DNA end lines up better with TRBJ2-7; the J call may be wrong. The length of the CDR3 is 14 residues. The V gene's germline CDR1 is SGHTA and CDR2 FQGNSA. For the CDR3, the DNA is TGTGCCAGCAGTCCGACTAGCGGGCTATACGAGCAGTACTTC. Its translation is CASSPTSGLYEQYF.

V usage is TRBV7-9 and J usage is TRBJ2-7, with D unclear. The germline V gene has CDR1 SEHNR and CDR2 FQNEAQ (reference sequence). The CDR3 has 11 residues. The V and J ends lost 8 bases and 5 bases respectively, with 10 bases between them. CDR3 sequence: CASGSSHEQYF. As DNA, the CDR3 is TGTGCCAGCGGGTCGAGCCACGAGCAGTACTTC.

This chain joins TRBV4-1 and TRBJ2-1; D possibly corresponds to TRBD2 (6 bases). Germline CDR1 MGHRA, CDR2 YSYEKL. V was cut by 2 bases and J by 9 bases, with 20 bases left in between. The CDR3 has 16 amino acids. The CDR3 spells CASSQRPGSGQCEQFF. The CDR3 DNA is TGCGCCAGCAGCCAACGCCCGGGTAGCGGCCAGTGTGAGCAGTTCTTC.

The chain uses TRBV5-1 and TRBJ2-7; no clear D. The length of the CDR3 is 13 residues. Trimming took 0 bases from V and 5 from J, leaving 9 bases between them. From germline, CDR1 is SGHRS and CDR2 YFSETQ. The DNA of the CDR3 is TGCGCCAGCAGCTTGGCCGCGGTCCACGAGCAGTACTTC. This translates into CASSLAAVHEQYF.

This clonotype came up a few times. The chain employs TRBV12-3 or TRBV12-4 and TRBJ1-1; 7 bases are shared with TRBD1. CDR3 length: 15 residues. Trimming at V came to 6 bases and at J to 0 bases, leaving 7 bases not matched to a gene. The CDR3 region has the DNA TGTGCCAGCAGGCCCTTGGACAGGATGAACACTGAAGCTTTCTTT. Amino acids: CASRPLDRMNTEAFF.

The gene calls are TRBV6-4 and TRBJ2-6; D is uncertain. The CDR3 spans 18 residues. Germline CDR1 and CDR2: MRHNA and SNTAGT. The V gene lost 0 bases and the J gene lost 4 bases, with 16 bases spanning the gap. The CDR3 is CASSDSVFGVSGANVLTF. CDR3 sequence (DNA): TGTGCCAGCAGTGACTCGGTCTTTGGGGTGTCCGGGGCCAACGTCCTGACTTTC.

This clonotype occurred a few times. The chain combines TRBV29-1 with TRBJ2-3; 8 nucleotides align to TRBD2. Trimming cost V 5 bases and J 4 bases; bases outside gene matches: 5. CDR1 SQVTM and CDR2 ANQGSEA come from the germline V gene. CDR3 size: 13 residues. The CDR3 sequence: CSVWSGGADTQYF. The CDR3 DNA reads as TGCAGCGTTTGGTCGGGGGGGGCAGATACGCAGTATTTT.

This sequence joins TRBV19 and TRBJ2-7; 9 positions agree with TRBD2. This CDR3 spans 19 amino acids. The V segment lost 3 bases and the J segment 1 base; nucleotides outside the gene matches: 16. In germline, CDR1 is LNHDA, CDR2 SQIVND (reference sequence). The CDR3, as DNA: TGTGCCAGTAGTATTTCAGGGAAGGTAGCGGGAGTCTCGTCCTACGAGCAGTACTTC. As protein: CASSISGKVAGVSSYEQYF.

The chain has TRBV20-1 and TRBJ1-5; no reliable D call. V was cut by 3 bases and J by 11 bases, with 23 bases left in between. Per germline, CDR1 DFQATT and CDR2 SNEGSKA (reference sequence). This CDR3 comprises 15 residues. The DNA for the CDR3 is TGCAGTGCTAGGAAACGCGGTTCGCCCAGTCTCGCCCAGCATTTT. This encodes CSARKRGSPSLAQHF.

This clonotype showed up just a few times. DNA for the CDR3: TGCAGCGTTGAAGATCCCGCTAGGATTAACAATGAGCAGTTCTTC. This sequence encodes CSVEDPARINNEQFF. The chain is built from TRBV29-1 and TRBJ2-1; D is unresolved. The V end was cut by 0 bases, the J end by 5 bases, with 14 bases between. The CDR3 runs 15 residues. CDR1 and CDR2 from the germline V gene are SQVTM and ANQGSEA.

This clonotype was recorded a few times. V is TRBV20-1 and J is TRBJ2-1, with 10 positions matching TRBD2. The CDR3 is 14 residues long. Trimming cost V 6 bases and J 8 bases; bases outside gene matches: 10. Germline V gives CDR1 DFQATT, CDR2 SNEGSKA (reference sequence). CDR3 sequence: CSALLAGPGDEQFF. CDR3 in DNA: TGCAGTGCCCTACTAGCGGGACCTGGGGATGAGCAGTTCTTC.